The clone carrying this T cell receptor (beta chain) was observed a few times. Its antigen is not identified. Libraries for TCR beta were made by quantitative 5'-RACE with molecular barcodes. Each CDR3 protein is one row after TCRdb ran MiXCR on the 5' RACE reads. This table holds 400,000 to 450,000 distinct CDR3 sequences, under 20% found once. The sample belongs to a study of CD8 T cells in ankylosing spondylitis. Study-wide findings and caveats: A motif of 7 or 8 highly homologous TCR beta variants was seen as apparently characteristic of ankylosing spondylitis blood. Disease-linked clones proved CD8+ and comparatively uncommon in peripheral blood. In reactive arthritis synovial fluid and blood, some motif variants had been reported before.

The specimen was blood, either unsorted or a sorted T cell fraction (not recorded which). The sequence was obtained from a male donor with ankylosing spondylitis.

CDR3 residues: CASKRPGTALQEQYF. The CDR3 DNA is TGTGCCAGCAAACGTCCCGGGACAGCCTTGCAAGAGCAGTACTTC. This rearrangement joins TRBV28 to TRBJ2-7, with 7 nucleotides matching TRBD1. This CDR3 contains 15 residues. Germline V gene lookup returns CDR1 MDHEN and CDR2 SYDVKM. The ends lost 7 bases at V and 7 bases at J; junction bases unmatched: 16.